A single sample is the source of the 14 T cell receptor beta chains below, sequenced in a study of post-analysis software for immune sequencing data. Study-wide points: In patients, TRBV5-6, TRBV5-1 and TRBV20-1 belonged to five TRBV segments found more frequently than in controls.

No antigen is known for these receptors. TCR beta cDNA libraries included unique molecular identifiers. TCRdb used MiXCR to reprocess the PCR reads, holding one entry per CDR3 protein. Among about 810,000 distinct CDR3 sequences listed, approximately 57% were seen once. Sequencing input: blood. The receptors here all came from a girl between 5 and 17 years old with multiple sclerosis.

This rearrangement joins TRBV29-1 to TRBJ2-7; possibly TRBD1 for D (6 bases). The J call is doubtful: the DNA matches TRBJ2-5 better. The CDR3 covers 14 residues. Germline CDR1 and CDR2: SQVTM and ANQGSEA. CDR3 protein: CSVGGLILQETQYF. The CDR3 DNA reads TGCAGCGTTGGGGGGCTAATTCTACAAGAGACCCAGTACTTC.

This chain uses TRBV4-1 with TRBJ2-1, with D possibly being TRBD1 or TRBD2 (7 bases each). The length of the CDR3 is 16 residues. Germline V gene data show CDR1 as MGHRA and CDR2 as YSYEKL. Deletions cut 1 base from V and 6 bases from J, with 16 bases between. CDR3 DNA sequence: TGCGCCAGCAGCCAAGGTATCAGGGGGGGCGGCAATGAGCAGTTCTTC. Translated: CASSQGIRGGGNEQFF.

The V call is TRBV29-1, the J call TRBJ2-1; 9 bases match TRBD2. The CDR3 runs 15 residues. Unmatched junction bases numbered 6, after V lost 6 bases and J lost 0 bases. In germline, CDR1 is SQVTM, CDR2 ANQGSEA. CDR3 bases: TGCAGCGTCACAAGCGGGAGGAGCTCCTACAATGAGCAGTTCTTC. Its protein product is CSVTSGRSSYNEQFF.

The rearrangement joins TRBV5-1 to TRBJ2-1; 9 nucleotides match TRBD2. The J call is in doubt because the DNA end fits TRBJ2-7 better. The CDR3 contains 15 residues. The V gene's germline CDR1 is SGHRS and CDR2 YFSETQ. The chain's CDR3 is CASRDIAGDYNEQYF. CDR3 DNA sequence: TGCGCCAGCAGAGATATAGCGGGAGACTACAATGAGCAGTACTTC.

The chain carries TRBV5-1 and TRBJ2-2; D remains unclear. This CDR3 contains 13 residues. Germline CDR1 reads SGHRS; CDR2 reads YFSETQ. The V end lost 1 base, the J end lost 7 bases, and 8 bases lay between the germline ends. DNA of the CDR3: TGCGCCAGCAGCTTGACACCAGGCGGGGAGCTGTTTTTT. Translated: CASSLTPGGELFF.

The rearrangement uses TRBV20-1 and TRBJ2-3; 11 bases are a match to TRBD2. Germline V gene lookup returns CDR1 DFQATT and CDR2 SNEGSKA (reference sequence). This CDR3 is 16 amino acids long. The V segment lost 1 base and the J segment 5 bases; nucleotides outside the gene matches: 8. CDR3 protein: CSARVLAGGPGDTQYF. The CDR3 DNA reads TGCAGTGCTAGAGTCCTAGCGGGGGGCCCAGGAGATACGCAGTATTTT.

This clonotype was seen a handful of times. The chain has TRBV2 and TRBJ2-6, with D uncertain. Trimming left V 5 bases short and J 0 bases short, with 11 bases between. The CDR3 has 16 amino acids. Per germline, CDR1 SNHLY and CDR2 FYNNEI. The CDR3, as DNA: TGTGCCAGCAGTCGACATCCTCCCTCTGGGGCCAACGTCCTGACTTTC. It yields the protein CASSRHPPSGANVLTF. The full variable domain, rest sourced from reference TRBV2 and TRBJ2-6, is EPEVTQTPSHQVTQMGQEVILRCVPISNHLYFYWYRQILGQKVEFLVSFYNNEISEKSEIFDDQFSVERPDGSNFTLKIRSTKLEDSAMYFCASSRHPPSGANVLTFGAGSRLTVL.

In its sample, this clonotype was seen many times. The rearrangement joins TRBV7-2 to TRBJ2-1, with unresolved D. Trimming cost V 0 bases and J 4 bases, with 1 base left between them. Germline V gene lookup returns CDR1 SGHTA and CDR2 FQGNSA. This CDR3 comprises 12 residues. The CDR3: CASSLAYNEQFF. CDR3 DNA sequence: TGTGCCAGCAGCTTAGCGTACAATGAGCAGTTCTTC.

The rearrangement links TRBV10-3 to TRBJ2-1; no clear D. The CDR3 loop spans 13 amino acids. CDR1 is ENHRY, CDR2 SYGVKD, per germline. The V and J ends lost 7 bases and 5 bases respectively, with 12 bases between them. The CDR3 region is CAITERWDNEQFF. CDR3 nucleotide sequence: TGTGCCATCACCGAGAGGTGGGACAATGAGCAGTTCTTC.

The chain combines TRBV5-1 with TRBJ2-7; weak D call: TRBD1 (6 bases). The better agreement between TRBJ2-5 and the DNA end casts doubt on the J call. Looked up from germline, CDR1 is SGHRS and CDR2 is YFSETQ. The CDR3 consists of 14 residues. CDR3 DNA: TGCGCCAGCAGAAAAGGACAGAGTGGAGAGACCCAGTACTTC. It translates to CASRKGQSGETQYF.

The chain has TRBV20-1 and TRBJ2-4; D is perhaps TRBD1 or TRBD2 (5 bases each). TRBJ2-7 explains the end of the DNA better; the J call may be wrong. There are 15 residues in the CDR3. Looked up from germline, CDR1 is DFQATT and CDR2 is SNEGSKA (reference sequence). The CDR3 nucleotides are TGCAGTGCTAGAGCCGGGGCAGAAGGTATCTACGAGCAGTACTTC. Translating it yields CSARAGAEGIYEQYF.

CDR3 DNA: TGTGCCATCAGTATCCAAGACGTGGCCGGGGAGCTGTTTTTT. This encodes CAISIQDVAGELFF. V gene TRBV10-3 combines with J gene TRBJ2-2; D is ambiguous. CDR1 and CDR2 from the germline V gene are ENHRY and SYGVKD. This CDR3 contains 14 residues. V was cut by 5 bases and J by 6 bases, with 13 bases left in between.

The chain joins TRBV7-2 to TRBJ1-6, with a tentative D call TRBD1 (6 bases). The germline V and J ends were trimmed by 5 bases and 11 bases, with 10 bases remaining between them. Germline values: CDR1 SGHTA, CDR2 FQGNSA. This CDR3 comprises 12 residues. The CDR3 here is CASSLQGPPLHF. As DNA, the CDR3 is TGTGCCAGCAGCCTACAGGGTCCACCCCTCCACTTT.

The chain employs TRBV7-3 and TRBJ2-1; D not certain. Germline V CDR1 and CDR2: SGHTA, FQGTGA. The CDR3 has 15 amino acids. V was pared by 5 bases and J by 10 bases, with 21 bases between. The CDR3 sequence: CASSPSRLLRSEQFF. DNA of the CDR3: TGTGCCAGCAGCCCCTCGCGGCTGTTGAGGTCGGAGCAGTTCTTC.